This TCR beta chain was identified during a study of glioma-infiltrating T cells after dendritic cell vaccination. About the research overall: Glioblastoma patients came from Phase I and II dendritic cell vaccination trials.

Method: immunoSEQ multiplex PCR; TCRdb's copy keeps in-frame clones and lacks some. Of more than 75,000 clones listed, about four fifths are singletons. V lost 11 bases and J 5 bases, leaving 18 bases between the germline ends. CDR3 length: 14 residues. In germline, CDR1 is SNHLY, CDR2 FYNNEI. Time point indicated: after dendritic cell vaccination, including at tumor progression/relapse. The chain employs TRBV2 and TRBJ1-4, with D possibly being TRBD1 (6 bases). The specimen comprised blood, sampled after dendritic cell vaccination. The sequence was collected from a human donor with glioblastoma. CDR3 DNA sequence: TGTGCCGGCTGGGCAGGGGCCCACAATGAAAAACTGTTTTTT. Amino acid sequence: CAGWAGAHNEKLFF.